This entry lists 14 T cell receptor beta chains sequenced from one sample in a study of PD-L1 blockade in urothelial cancer. TCRdb keeps only in-frame clones here, not all; method: immunoSEQ multiplex PCR. The data contain 41,000 or so clones, roughly 81% of them singletons. Stated time point: peripheral blood 6 weeks after treatment start. The sample was PBMCs, taken around atezolizumab (anti-PD-L1) treatment. The receptors originated from a man aged 70-80 years with urothelial cancer.

V usage is TRBV15 and J usage is TRBJ2-7; 10 positions agree with TRBD2. J was trimmed by 4 bases and V by 4 bases; bases with no gene match: 22. The CDR3 is 20 amino acids. Germline V gene lookup returns CDR1 LNHNV and CDR2 YYDKDF (reference sequence). DNA for the CDR3: TGTGCCACCAGCACCTTGGGAGGGGGTTCTCTAGCGGGAGTAAAATACGAGCAGTACTTC. This encodes CATSTLGGGSLAGVKYEQYF. The full variable domain, its missing parts supplied by reference TRBV15 and TRBJ2-7, is DAMVIQNPRYQVTQFGKPVTLSCSQTLNHNVMYWYQQKSSQAPKLLFHYYDKDFNNEADTPDNFQSRRPNTSFCFLDIRSPGLGDTAMYLCATSTLGGGSLAGVKYEQYFGPGTRLTVT.

This rearrangement joins TRBV4-2 to TRBJ2-7; 13 nucleotides line up with TRBD2. The CDR3 extends over 16 amino acids. Germline CDR1 is LGHNA and CDR2 is YNFKEQ. The V and J ends lost 1 base and 5 bases, in that order; junction bases with no gene match: 5. CDR3 bases: TGTGCCAGCAGCCAAGGACTAGCGGGGGGCTTTGACGAGCAGTACTTC. It codes for CASSQGLAGGFDEQYF.

The genes are TRBV5-1 and TRBJ1-5; tentatively, D is TRBD1 (6 bases). CDR3 length: 14 residues. Germline V lookup: CDR1 SGHRS, CDR2 YFSETQ. Trimming left V 3 bases short and J 6 bases short, with 13 bases between. The CDR3 sequence: CASSSTGSGQPQHF. The CDR3 DNA reads TGCGCCAGCAGCTCCACAGGGTCAGGTCAGCCCCAGCATTTT.

The J gene is TRBJ2-7, the V gene TRBV30; D perhaps matches TRBD1 (10 bases). Germline V CDR1 and CDR2: GTSNPN, SVGIG (reference sequence). This CDR3 contains 16 residues. CDR3 amino acids: CVGGQGVAGAGYEQYF. The CDR3 DNA reads as TGTGTCGGCGGACAGGGGGTAGCGGGAGCAGGTTACGAGCAGTACTTC.

The genes are TRBV7-2 and TRBJ2-3, with a weak D call TRBD2 (5 bases). The CDR3 covers 11 residues. CDR1 SGHTA and CDR2 FQGNSA come from the germline V gene. Deletions cut 9 bases from V and 3 bases from J, with 7 bases between. The CDR3 spells CASRRTDTQYF. CDR3 DNA sequence: TGTGCCAGTAGGAGGACAGATACGCAGTATTTT.

V and J are TRBV5-6 and TRBJ2-3; 9 bases map to TRBD2. The CDR3 is made up of 16 amino acids. J lost 0 bases, V lost 2 bases, and 4 bases had no gene match. Germline V CDR1 and CDR2: SGHDT, YYEEEE. The CDR3 is CASSFSGRRSTDTQYF. The CDR3 nucleotides are TGTGCCAGCAGCTTTAGCGGGAGACGAAGCACAGATACGCAGTATTTT.

The genes are TRBV29-1 and TRBJ1-2; a possible D gene is TRBD1 (5 bases). CDR1 is SQVTM and CDR2 is ANQGSEA in the germline V gene. V was shortened by 6 bases and J by 8 bases, with 16 bases between the two germline ends. The CDR3 is made up of 12 amino acids. This CDR3 reads CSVRDSHEGYTF. The CDR3, as DNA: TGCAGCGTCCGCGACAGCCATGAGGGCTACACCTTC.

A few counts support this clone. The chain employs TRBV7-2 and TRBJ1-2; possibly TRBD1 for D (6 bases). The germline V and J ends were trimmed by 1 base and 7 bases, with 7 bases remaining between them. The germline V gene encodes CDR1 SGHTA and CDR2 FQGNSA. The CDR3 extends over 12 amino acids. In DNA form, the CDR3 reads TGTGCCAGCAGCTTAGGAGGGGGTGGCTACACCTTC. Its protein product is CASSLGGGGYTF. The whole variable domain, filled in from reference TRBV7-2 and TRBJ1-2, reads GAGVSQSPSNKVTEKGKDVELRCDPISGHTALYWYRQSLGQGLEFLIYFQGNSAPDKSGLPSDRFSAERTGGSVSTLTIQRTQQEDSAVYLCASSLGGGGYTFGSGTRLTVV.

This chain connects TRBV5-1 to TRBJ2-2; 9 positions agree with TRBD1. The germline gives CDR1 SGHRS, CDR2 YFSETQ. The length of the CDR3 is 14 residues. The J segment lost 4 bases and the V segment lost 4 bases, leaving 2 bases of the junction unmatched. CDR3 amino acids: CASSATGGTGELFF. The CDR3 nucleotides are TGCGCCAGCAGCGCGACAGGGGGCACCGGGGAGCTGTTTTTT.

This rearrangement joins TRBV5-1 to TRBJ1-1; D is uncertain. Trimming left V 0 bases short and J 7 bases short, with 13 bases between. Germline V CDR1 and CDR2: SGHRS, YFSETQ. The CDR3 sequence is 14 residues long. The CDR3 here is CASSLELAVGEAFF. CDR3 DNA: TGCGCCAGCAGCTTGGAGCTTGCGGTCGGTGAAGCTTTCTTT.

The V and J genes are TRBV27 and TRBJ2-3; a possible D gene is TRBD2 (5 bases). Germline V gene sequence: CDR1 MNHEY, CDR2 SMNVEV (reference sequence). V lost 5 bases and J lost 6, with 21 bases in between. This CDR3 contains 16 residues. The CDR3 region has the DNA TGTGCCAGCAGTCCCCGGACTGGGTGGAGGACGGATACGCAGTATTTT. It specifies CASSPRTGWRTDTQYF.

The sample holds one count of this clone. The chain joins TRBV9 to TRBJ2-1; 10 nucleotides line up with TRBD2. The germline V gene encodes CDR1 SGDLS and CDR2 YYNGEE. The V segment lost 0 bases and the J segment 8 bases; nucleotides outside the gene matches: 8. The CDR3 spans 16 residues. The CDR3 DNA follows: TGTGCCAGCAGCGTAGGTAGCGGGAGGTTTGTAGATGAGCAGTTCTTC. It yields the protein CASSVGSGRFVDEQFF. The variable domain in full, completed from reference TRBV9 and TRBJ2-1, reads DSGVTQTPKHLITATGQRVTLRCSPRSGDLSVYWYQQSLDQGLQFLIQYYNGEERAKGNILERFSAQQFPDLHSELNLSSLELGDSALYFCASSVGSGRFVDEQFFGPGTRLTVL.

J is TRBJ2-1 and V is TRBV5-1; 7 bases align to TRBD1. The germline CDR1 and CDR2 sequences are SGHRS and YFSETQ. This CDR3 is built from 13 residues. With V trimmed by 1 base and J by 5 bases, 0 bases remained unmatched. In DNA form, the CDR3 reads TGCGCCAGCAGCTTGACAGGGGACAATGAGCAGTTCTTC. Translation: CASSLTGDNEQFF.

The chain recombines TRBV27 with TRBJ1-2; D may be TRBD1 (5 bases). Germline-derived CDR1 and CDR2 are MNHEY and SMNVEV (reference sequence). The CDR3 runs to 11 residues. The germline V and J ends were trimmed by 4 bases and 9 bases, with 9 bases remaining between them. CDR3 DNA sequence: TGTGCCAGCAGTTATCAGGGCAGCTACACCTTC. Translated: CASSYQGSYTF.